The text below deals with one TCR beta chain. The clone's antigen remains unknown. Within one base of it there is no much larger clone, and no base qualities were kept. These data are taken from a study of cytomegalovirus exposure and HLA in healthy donors (TCRdb year 2017). With regard to the full study: An earlier analysis of fewer than 750 of the donors reported under 300 Gb of sequence data and some 110 million unique TCR beta sequences obtained from around 190 million T cells. An early release that covered fewer than 800 HLA-typed donors contained 250 to 350 gigabases of sequencing data and tens of millions of unique TCR sequences. Among the approximately 420 genotyped donors, 75% to 90% belonged to the genetic ancestry cluster associated with self-reported Caucasian donors. The aim of the study was to test whether cataloging public T cell receptors could identify signatures of past pathogen exposure. Using immunosequencing, the study profiled T cell repertoires from around 670 subjects and related those repertoires to cytomegalovirus serostatus. A separate validation cohort of approximately 120 different subjects was used in addition to the 666-subject first cohort. To predict cytomegalovirus infection status, the study brought together high-throughput TCR immunosequencing, statistical association of individual TCRs with disease status, and machine learning. A later analysis re-analyzed previously published TCR beta repertoires from several hundred donors and added high-resolution HLA genotyping to study TCR occurrence patterns. In the later analysis, no new phenotypic data were used to find candidate immune exposures; instead, reliance was placed on TCR beta sequences and their occurrence across donors. An earlier analysis of around 580 of the donors used high-throughput TCR beta sequencing to judge whether each TCR beta V gene segment behaved as functional or pseudogenic. Donor age, sex, ethnicity and CMV serostatus were compiled alongside the repertoire data. A later genetic analysis took genome-wide SNP genotypes for about 55% of the roughly 700 donors and used that subset as a discovery cohort. Every repertoire in the discovery cohort had been generated on one and the same sequencing platform. HLA typing covered class I and class II loci at four-digit resolution. Typing coverage varied by locus: 629-630 donors for A, B, C, DRB1 and DQB1; under 550 for DQA1; around 570 for DPA1; approximately 470 for DPB1. Several DR-DQ haplotypes were treated as single units for association and clustering because of strong linkage in the cohort. Among about 370 genotyped donors of the cohort, an average of approximately 220,000 unique TCR beta nucleotide sequences was sequenced per donor, of which roughly 17% were non-productive. What the study reported, not specific to this receptor: Only TCR beta chains were sequenced in this cohort, and the absence of alpha or paired-chain data limited detectable features. Some IMGT-functional V segments, including TRBV6-2 and TRBV6-3, could not be distinguished by the 87-base-pair reads and were therefore excluded. In an earlier analysis of approximately 590 of the donors, most TCR beta V segments appeared in productive rearrangements about 87% or about 30% of the time, broadly matching IMGT annotations. A later analysis found that HLA-associated TCR beta chains were more clonally expanded and had lower generation probabilities than equally common non-associated chains. Three of the identified cytomegalovirus-associated TCR beta chains were confirmed in vitro to be specific for cytomegalovirus antigens. Compared with the roughly 720-donor mean, donors in an Asian-associated ancestry cluster had fewer N-insertions in productive TCRs, according to a later genetic analysis. The study gave a list of roughly 150 TCR beta chains associated with cytomegalovirus. Sequencing depth was assumed to be roughly uniform across donors in the presence/absence analyses, though that assumption may not hold. A later analysis reported that several top co-occurrence clusters appeared linked to parvovirus B19, influenza, CMV and Epstein-Barr virus. For the cohort, immune exposure information was limited to CMV serostatus. The earlier analysis of a few hundred of the donors excluded some 15 rarely observed V segments, including chromosome 9 orphons, because counts were too low. A later analysis found that TCR association rates varied across HLA loci, with DRB1 alleles showing the most associated TCRs and HLA-C alleles the fewest. A group of highly shared sequence variants was considered likely to be a technical artifact of the sequencing pipeline. Assigning TCR associations to individual alleles was difficult when HLA alleles, especially DR and DQ, strongly co-occurred. V-gene and J-gene trimming of TCR beta chains was associated with a missense DCLRE1C variant in a later genetic analysis, and the association was replicated in an independent cohort. A further reported finding was that TCR beta sequences accurately predicted the HLA-A and HLA-B alleles for most subjects in the first cohort. In a later analysis, some 18,000 TCR beta sequences were associated with specific HLA alleles at a false discovery rate of 0.05. The authors suggested that the approach could potentially be extended to other disease states and immunological phenotypes. Linkage disequilibrium might explain the correlated functional status among segregating V segments, but an unknown experimental factor could not be excluded. According to a later analysis, most CMV-associated TCR beta chains appeared to be HLA-restricted, and the HLA associations seemed to be driven largely by CMV exposure. Because some donors lacked HLA typing at each locus, the association tests relied only on the typed subset. While some public TCRs were present in many individuals, most TCR sequences turned up only very rarely across donors. In both the original and validation cohorts, the classifier was reported to diagnose cytomegalovirus status with high specificity and sensitivity.

Library preparation was by the immunoSEQ multiplex PCR assay. A mixture of 60 forward primers for TCR Vbeta segments and 13 reverse primers for TCR Jbeta segments was used in the multiplex PCR. Amplification of the CDR3 region of rearranged TCR beta genes was performed with a multiplex PCR assay on genomic DNA. On the Illumina HiSeq System, the amplified TCR beta libraries were sequenced as 87-base-pair reads. The paper's processing steps were these. A later analysis tallied some 79 million unique TCR beta chains across the roughly 610 repertoires, and approximately 12 million of those chains were shared by two or more donors. Raw reads were error-corrected and collapsed into unique sequences with a nearest-neighbor algorithm that merged closely related sequences to remove PCR and sequencing errors. To assign V, D and J gene segments, CDR3 sequences were aligned to IMGT reference sequences. For a sequence to be retained, a match of at least six nucleotides was required to both a V gene segment and a J gene segment. A rearrangement counted as productive if the CDR3 had no stop codons and remained in frame with V and J, and every other rearrangement counted as non-productive. CDR3 was defined according to IMGT convention as the region running from the second conserved V-encoded cysteine to the conserved J-encoded phenylalanine. In an earlier analysis of around 640 of the donors, sequences lacking an unambiguous match to a single V gene segment were excluded. In an earlier analysis of about 590 of the donors, a V segment was called functional when productive rearrangements were above 56.7%, and segregating when the standard deviation between donors exceeded 5%. A statistical classification framework was built for diagnosing cytomegalovirus status from the catalog of TCR beta chain sequences. In a later analysis, TCR nucleotide sequences were compared against IMGT/GENE-DB human TR gene sequences so that V and J genes could be assigned. Using the TCRdist pipeline, a later analysis assigned CDR3 sequences along with most-parsimonious VDJ recombination scenarios. In a later analysis, each TCR beta chain was defined by its CDR3 amino acid sequence together with its V-gene family, and reads without a unique V-gene family were excluded. In a later analysis, 450 to 600 highly shared, low-generation-probability nucleotide sequences were removed to address suspected cross-contamination and a sequencing artifact. For each public chain, a later analysis derived a clonal expansion index from normalized ranks of inferred template counts within each repertoire. In a later analysis, generation probabilities were computed with a VDJ recombination model fitted to out-of-frame rearrangements, and the resulting probabilities were checked against IGoR. A later analysis scored TCR-TCR, TCR-HLA and TCR-CMV co-occurrence with hypergeometric tests, applying a repertoire-size bias correction to TCR pairs. In a later analysis, false discovery rates were estimated by permuting HLA or CMV assignments 20 times. In a later analysis, co-occurring TCRs were grouped using DBSCAN, with TCRdist sequence similarity added in when clustering inside HLA-allele-positive subsets. For co-occurrence clustering, repertoires with fewer than 30,000 or more than 120,000 public chains were excluded, along with about five repertoires with anomalous nucleotide sharing. Sourced from immuneACCESS, this table was stored by TCRdb with only in-frame sequences that have V and J called. A share of the clones is absent; for the studies checked, an unresolved V gene accounts for under half, and the remainder has no known explanation. Clonal size and the V and J genes are those of that table, whereas D and trimming came from the DNA. The sample has about 140,000 clones on record, 70% to 80% of them singletons. The biggest ten clones account for under 2% of the sample.

The CDR3 runs 13 amino acids, cysteine and phenylalanine included. Of the read, only the CDR3 DNA is kept; its 39 bases are in frame from base 1. The germline V gene (reference sequence) gives CDR1 as WNHNN and CDR2 as SYGVQD. Cut back by 0 bases and 10 bases, the V and J ends lie 12 bases apart. In total, 600 or so healthy bone marrow donors made up the cohort. Cohort members were all nominally healthy when sampled, although unrecorded immune exposures were likely present. The donor tested CMV seronegative and was one of the 352 seronegative cohort members. Each donor provided a peripheral blood sample, and peripheral blood mononuclear cells were used for TCR beta sequencing. Genomic DNA was extracted from the blood cell samples with the Qiagen DNeasy Blood Extraction Kit.

The sequence was collected from a female donor in good health and CMV-seronegative. The chain is assembled from TRBV10-1 and TRBJ1-1; the D gene identity is not certain. The sample comprised PBMCs. This receptor carries the CDR3 CASSESGNMAAFF. The DNA sequence is TGCGCCAGCAGTGAGTCTGGCAATATGGCAGCTTTCTTT.